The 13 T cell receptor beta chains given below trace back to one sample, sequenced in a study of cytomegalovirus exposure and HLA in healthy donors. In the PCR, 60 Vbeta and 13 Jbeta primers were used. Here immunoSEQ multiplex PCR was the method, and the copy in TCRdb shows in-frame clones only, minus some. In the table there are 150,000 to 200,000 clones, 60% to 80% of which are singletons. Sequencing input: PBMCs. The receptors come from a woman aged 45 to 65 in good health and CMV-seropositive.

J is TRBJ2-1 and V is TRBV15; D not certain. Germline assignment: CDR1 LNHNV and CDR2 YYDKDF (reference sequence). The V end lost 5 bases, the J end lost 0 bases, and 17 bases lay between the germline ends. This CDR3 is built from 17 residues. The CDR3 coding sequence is TGTGCCACCAGCCCCTCCCATATGACATTCTCCTACAATGAGCAGTTCTTC. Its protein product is CATSPSHMTFSYNEQFF.

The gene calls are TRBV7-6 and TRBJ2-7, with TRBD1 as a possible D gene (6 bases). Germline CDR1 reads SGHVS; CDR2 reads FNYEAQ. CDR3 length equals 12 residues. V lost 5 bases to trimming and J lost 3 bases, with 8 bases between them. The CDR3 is CASSGDNYEQYF. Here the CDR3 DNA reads TGTGCCAGCAGCGGGGACAACTACGAGCAGTACTTC. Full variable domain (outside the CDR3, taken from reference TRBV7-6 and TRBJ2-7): GAGVSQSPRYKVTKRGQDVALRCDPISGHVSLYWYRQALGQGPEFLTYFNYEAQQDKSGLPNDRFSAERPEGSISTLTIQRTEQRDSAMYRCASSGDNYEQYFGPGTRLTVT.

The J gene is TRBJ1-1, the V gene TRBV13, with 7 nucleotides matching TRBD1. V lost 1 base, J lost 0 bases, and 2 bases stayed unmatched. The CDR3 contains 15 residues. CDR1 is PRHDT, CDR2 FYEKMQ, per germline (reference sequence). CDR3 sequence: CASSLETGVNTEAFF. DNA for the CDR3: TGTGCCAGCAGCTTAGAAACAGGGGTGAACACTGAAGCTTTCTTT.

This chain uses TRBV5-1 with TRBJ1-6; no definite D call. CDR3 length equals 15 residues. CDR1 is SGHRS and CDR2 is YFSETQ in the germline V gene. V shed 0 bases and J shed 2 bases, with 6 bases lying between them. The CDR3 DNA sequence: TGCGCCAGCAGCTTGGACCCAGCCTATAATTCACCCCTCCACTTT. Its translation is CASSLDPAYNSPLHF.

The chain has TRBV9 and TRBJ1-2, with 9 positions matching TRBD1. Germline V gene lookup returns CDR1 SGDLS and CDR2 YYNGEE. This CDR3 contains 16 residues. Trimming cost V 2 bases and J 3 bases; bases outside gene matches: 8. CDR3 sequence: CASSVPRTGEDYGYTF. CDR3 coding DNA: TGTGCCAGCAGCGTTCCCAGGACAGGGGAAGACTATGGCTACACCTTC.

In DNA form, the CDR3 reads TGTGCCACCAGCAGAGCCCAGGATTATAATCAGCCCCAGCATTTT. It encodes CATSRAQDYNQPQHF. The J gene is TRBJ1-5, the V gene TRBV15; D unclear. The CDR3 contains 15 residues. Germline CDR1 is LNHNV and CDR2 is YYDKDF (reference sequence). Trimming removed 1 base from V and 4 bases from J, with 11 bases in between.

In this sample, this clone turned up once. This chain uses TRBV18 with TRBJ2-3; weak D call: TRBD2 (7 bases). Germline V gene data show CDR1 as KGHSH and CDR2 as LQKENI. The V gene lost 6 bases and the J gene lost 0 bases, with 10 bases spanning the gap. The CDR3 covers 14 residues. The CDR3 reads CASSRGGSTDTQYF. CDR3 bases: TGTGCCAGCTCGAGGGGGGGGAGCACAGATACGCAGTATTTT.

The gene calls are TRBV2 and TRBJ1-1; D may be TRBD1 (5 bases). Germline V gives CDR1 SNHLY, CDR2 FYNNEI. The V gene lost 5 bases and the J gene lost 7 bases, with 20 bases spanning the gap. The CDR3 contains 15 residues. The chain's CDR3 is CASSTGGTPTNEAFF. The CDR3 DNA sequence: TGTGCCAGCAGTACGGGGGGGACGCCCACCAATGAAGCTTTCTTT.

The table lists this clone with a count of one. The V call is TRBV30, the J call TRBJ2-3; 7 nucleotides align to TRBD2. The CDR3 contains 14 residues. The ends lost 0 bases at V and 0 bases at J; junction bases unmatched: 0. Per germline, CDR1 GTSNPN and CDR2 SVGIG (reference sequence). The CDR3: CAWSVGGSTDTQYF. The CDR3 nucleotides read TGTGCCTGGAGTGTGGGGGGGAGCACAGATACGCAGTATTTT.

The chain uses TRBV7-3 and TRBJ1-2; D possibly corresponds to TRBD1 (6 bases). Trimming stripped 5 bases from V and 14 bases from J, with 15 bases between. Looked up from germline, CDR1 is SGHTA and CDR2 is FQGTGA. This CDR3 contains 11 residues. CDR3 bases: TGTGCCAGCAGCCAAAGGGGGATTCAAACCTTC. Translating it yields CASSQRGIQTF.

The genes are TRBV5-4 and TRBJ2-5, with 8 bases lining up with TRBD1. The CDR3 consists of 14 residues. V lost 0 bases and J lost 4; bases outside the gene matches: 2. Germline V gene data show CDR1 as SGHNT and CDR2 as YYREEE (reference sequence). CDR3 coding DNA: TGTGCCAGCAGCTTGGAACAGGGGGGAGAGACCCAGTACTTC. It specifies CASSLEQGGETQYF.

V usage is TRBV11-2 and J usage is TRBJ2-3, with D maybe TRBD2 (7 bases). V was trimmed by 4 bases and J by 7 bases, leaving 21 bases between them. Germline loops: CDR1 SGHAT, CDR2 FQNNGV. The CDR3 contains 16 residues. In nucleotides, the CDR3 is TGTGCCAGCAGCTCAAACGCGGGGGCGCCTCAAAATACGCAGTATTTT. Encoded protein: CASSSNAGAPQNTQYF.

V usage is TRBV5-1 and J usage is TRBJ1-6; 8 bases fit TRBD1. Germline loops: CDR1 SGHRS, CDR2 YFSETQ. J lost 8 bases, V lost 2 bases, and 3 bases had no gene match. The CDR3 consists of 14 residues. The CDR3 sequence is CASSFQGADSPLHF. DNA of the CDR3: TGCGCCAGCAGCTTTCAGGGGGCCGATTCACCCCTCCACTTT. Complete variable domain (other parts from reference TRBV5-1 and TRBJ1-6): KAGVTQTPRYLIKTRGQQVTLSCSPISGHRSVSWYQQTPGQGLQFLFEYFSETQRNKGNFPGRFSGRQFSNSRSEMNVSTLELGDSALYLCASSFQGADSPLHFGNGTRLTVT.